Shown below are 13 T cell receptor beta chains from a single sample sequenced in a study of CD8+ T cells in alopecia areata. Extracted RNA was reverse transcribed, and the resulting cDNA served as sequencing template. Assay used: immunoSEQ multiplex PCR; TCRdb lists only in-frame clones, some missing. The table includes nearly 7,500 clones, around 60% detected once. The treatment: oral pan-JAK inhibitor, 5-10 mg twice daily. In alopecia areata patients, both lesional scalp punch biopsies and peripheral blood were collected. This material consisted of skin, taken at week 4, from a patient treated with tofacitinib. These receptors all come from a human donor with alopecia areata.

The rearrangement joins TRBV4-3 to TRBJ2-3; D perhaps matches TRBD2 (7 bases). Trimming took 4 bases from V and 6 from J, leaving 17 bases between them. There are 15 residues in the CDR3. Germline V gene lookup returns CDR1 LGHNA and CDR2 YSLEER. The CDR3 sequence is CASSPERDTADTQYF. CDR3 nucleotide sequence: TGCGCCAGCAGCCCCGAGCGGGACACCGCGGATACGCAGTATTTT.

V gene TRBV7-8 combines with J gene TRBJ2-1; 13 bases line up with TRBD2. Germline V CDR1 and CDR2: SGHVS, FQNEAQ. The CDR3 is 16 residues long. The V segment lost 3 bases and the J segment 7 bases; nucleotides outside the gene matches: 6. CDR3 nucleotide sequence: TGTGCCAGCAGCTTCCCCGGGACTAGCGGGATAAATGAGCAGTTCTTC. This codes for CASSFPGTSGINEQFF. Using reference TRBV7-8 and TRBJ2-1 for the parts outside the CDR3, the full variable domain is GAGVSQSPRYKVAKRGQDVALRCDPISGHVSLFWYQQALGQGPEFLTYFQNEAQLDKSGLPSDRFFAERPEGSVSTLKIQRTQQEDSAVYLCASSFPGTSGINEQFFGPGTRLTVL.

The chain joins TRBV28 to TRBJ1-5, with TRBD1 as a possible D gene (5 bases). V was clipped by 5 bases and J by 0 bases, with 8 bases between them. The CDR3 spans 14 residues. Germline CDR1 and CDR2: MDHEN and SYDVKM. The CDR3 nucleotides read TGTGCCAGCAGTCTGGGGGTTAGCAATCAGCCCCAGCATTTT. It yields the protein CASSLGVSNQPQHF.

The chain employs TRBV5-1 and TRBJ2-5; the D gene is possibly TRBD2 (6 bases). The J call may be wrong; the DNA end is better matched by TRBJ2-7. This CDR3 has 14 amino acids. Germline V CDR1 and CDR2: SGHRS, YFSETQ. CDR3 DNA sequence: TGCGCCAGCAGCTTGGACGGGGGAGGCTACGAGCAGTACTTC. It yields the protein CASSLDGGGYEQYF.

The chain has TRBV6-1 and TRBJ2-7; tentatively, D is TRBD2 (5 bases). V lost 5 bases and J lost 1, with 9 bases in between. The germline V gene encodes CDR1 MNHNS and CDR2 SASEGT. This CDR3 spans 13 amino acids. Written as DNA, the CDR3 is TGTGCCAGCAGTTCAACTAGTTCCTACGAGCAGTACTTC. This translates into CASSSTSSYEQYF.

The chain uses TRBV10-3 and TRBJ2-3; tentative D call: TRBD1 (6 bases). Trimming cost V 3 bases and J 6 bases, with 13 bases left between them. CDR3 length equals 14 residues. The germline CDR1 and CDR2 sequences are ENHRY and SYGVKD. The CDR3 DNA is TGTGCCATCAGTGACCCCAGGGGTTATGATACGCAGTATTTT. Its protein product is CAISDPRGYDTQYF.

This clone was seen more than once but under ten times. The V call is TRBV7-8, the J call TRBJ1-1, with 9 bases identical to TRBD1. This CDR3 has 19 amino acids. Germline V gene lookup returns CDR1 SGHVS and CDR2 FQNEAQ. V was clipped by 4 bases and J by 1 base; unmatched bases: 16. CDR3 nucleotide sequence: TGTGCCAGCAGCTCAGACAGGACAGGGGCCGCCGTGGGGAACACTGAAGCTTTCTTT. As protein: CASSSDRTGAAVGNTEAFF. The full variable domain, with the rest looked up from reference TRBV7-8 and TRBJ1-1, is GAGVSQSPRYKVAKRGQDVALRCDPISGHVSLFWYQQALGQGPEFLTYFQNEAQLDKSGLPSDRFFAERPEGSVSTLKIQRTQQEDSAVYLCASSSDRTGAAVGNTEAFFGQGTRLTVV.

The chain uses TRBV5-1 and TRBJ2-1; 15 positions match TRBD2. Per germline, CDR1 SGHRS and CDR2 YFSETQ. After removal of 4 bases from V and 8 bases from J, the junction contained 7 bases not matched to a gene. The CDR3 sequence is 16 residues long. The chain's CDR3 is CASSTRTSGGADEQFF. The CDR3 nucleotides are TGCGCCAGCAGCACGAGGACTAGCGGGGGGGCGGATGAGCAGTTCTTC. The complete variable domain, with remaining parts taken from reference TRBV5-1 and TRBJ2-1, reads KAGVTQTPRYLIKTRGQQVTLSCSPISGHRSVSWYQQTPGQGLQFLFEYFSETQRNKGNFPGRFSGRQFSNSRSEMNVSTLELGDSALYLCASSTRTSGGADEQFFGPGTRLTVL.

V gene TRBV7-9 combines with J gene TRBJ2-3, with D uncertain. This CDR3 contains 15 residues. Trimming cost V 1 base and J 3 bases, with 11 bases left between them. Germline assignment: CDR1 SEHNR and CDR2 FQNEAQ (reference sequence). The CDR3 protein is CASSLGTVGTDTQYF. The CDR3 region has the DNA TGTGCCAGCAGCTTAGGTACAGTCGGTACAGATACGCAGTATTTT.

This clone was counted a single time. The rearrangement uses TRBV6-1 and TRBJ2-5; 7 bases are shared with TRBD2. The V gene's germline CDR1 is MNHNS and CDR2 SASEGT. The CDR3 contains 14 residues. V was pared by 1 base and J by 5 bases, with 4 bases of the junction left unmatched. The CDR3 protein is CASSEGGGVETQYF. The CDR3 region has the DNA TGTGCCAGCAGTGAAGGGGGAGGGGTTGAGACCCAGTACTTC.

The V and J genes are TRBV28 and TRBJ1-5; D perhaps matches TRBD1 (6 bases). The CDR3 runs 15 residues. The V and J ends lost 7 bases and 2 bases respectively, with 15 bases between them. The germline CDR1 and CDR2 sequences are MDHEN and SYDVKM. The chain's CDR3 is CASMRRGIGNQPQHF. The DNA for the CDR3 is TGTGCCAGCATGAGGAGGGGGATAGGCAATCAGCCCCAGCATTTT.

The chain's CDR3 is CASRTTGRYGYTF. The DNA for the CDR3 is TGCGCCAGCAGGACGACAGGGCGGTATGGCTACACCTTC. V usage is TRBV5-1 and J usage is TRBJ1-2, with TRBD1 matching over 7 bases. Germline V lookup: CDR1 SGHRS, CDR2 YFSETQ. This CDR3 is built from 13 residues. J gave up 5 bases and V 5 bases, and 6 bases lay outside the gene matches.

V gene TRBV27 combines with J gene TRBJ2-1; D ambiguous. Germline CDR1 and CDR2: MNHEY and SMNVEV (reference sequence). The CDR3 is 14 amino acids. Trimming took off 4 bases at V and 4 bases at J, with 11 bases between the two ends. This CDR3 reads CASSSSLGYNEQFF. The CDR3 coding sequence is TGTGCCAGCAGTTCCTCTCTAGGATACAATGAGCAGTTCTTC.